Listed below are T cell receptor beta chains from one sample, sequenced in a study of blood T cell repertoires in COVID-19. Libraries were prepared by immunoSEQ multiplex PCR; TCRdb keeps only in-frame clonotypes and omits some of them. The repertoire has some 160,000 clones, around four fifths of them found once; the top ten carry 10% to 15%. Specimen: peripheral blood. The receptor set was obtained from a man between 65 and 85 years old who had recovered from COVID-19. The CDR3 runs from the conserved cysteine through the conserved F or W. Fields, in order: J gene, V gene, CDR3 length, CDR3 protein.

>TRBJ2-6|TRBV7-9|19
CASSLGLAGGPWGANVLTF
>TRBJ2-1|TRBV9|15
CASSALGGIYNEQFF
>TRBJ2-1|TRBV11-2|15
CASSLGAGVLNEQFF
>TRBJ2-5|TRBV4-1|18
CASSQDRILAGVSETQYF
>TRBJ2-2|TRBV5-4|16
CASSYQRGGFTGELFF
>TRBJ2-1|TRBV4-3|16
CASSQDLLATYNEQFF
>TRBJ2-5|TRBV7-8|15
CASSLAGTIRETQYF
>TRBJ2-7|TRBV6-1|17
CASSEGWGQGGTYEQYF
>TRBJ2-7|TRBV5-6|12
CASSYTDYEQYF
>TRBJ2-3|TRBV10-1|14
CASSEYRGTDTQYF
>TRBJ2-5|TRBV11-2|14
CASSLDRGRETQYF
>TRBJ2-2|TRBV28|15
CASRQGLANTGELFF
>TRBJ1-5|TRBV18|13
CASSPQGREPQHF
>TRBJ2-5|TRBV24-1|15
CATSDPGLAKETQYF
>TRBJ1-5|TRBV2|14
CASSEGQRNQPQHF
>TRBJ1-4|TRBV29-1|13
CSVGQRRGEKLFF
>TRBJ2-7|TRBV4-2|18
CASSQVAASGSGGYEQYF
>TRBJ1-1|TRBV5-1|14
CASSAPGQGVEAFF
>TRBJ1-5|TRBV6-5|14
CASSKGLTVQPQHF
>TRBJ1-1|TRBV5-1|13
CASREGPNTEAFF
>TRBJ1-4|TRBV4-1|15
CASSRGSPVEEKLFF
>TRBJ2-7|TRBV27|16
CASSLSLPGQSYEQYF
>TRBJ2-2|TRBV18|18
CASSLTSGTATSAGELFF
>TRBJ2-3|TRBV5-1|15
CASSEGQGALNTQYF
>TRBJ2-3|TRBV3-1/TRBV3-2|13
CASRGGMADTQYF
>TRBJ2-2|TRBV11-3|15
CASSLGGPTAGELFF
>TRBJ1-2|TRBV15|13
CATSKGGDYGYTF
>TRBJ1-1|TRBV6-2/TRBV6-3|17
CASSYPLSPTTTTEAFF
>TRBJ2-5|TRBV18|15
CASSPEYSVGETQYF
>TRBJ2-1|TRBV20-1|15
CSASGLRSSYNEQFF
>TRBJ2-2|TRBV2|15
CASSWSTENTGELFF
>TRBJ2-5|TRBV7-2|14
CASSLGRGMLAQYF
>TRBJ2-7|TRBV6-1|13
CASSEGQHYEQYF
>TRBJ1-1|TRBV7-2|13
CASSAQWTAEAFF
>TRBJ2-7|TRBV10-1|14
CASSDQGALSEQYF
>TRBJ2-1|TRBV6-5|11
CASRGLNEQFF
>TRBJ2-1|TRBV3-1/TRBV3-2|17
CASSLLQGLAGLNEQFF
>TRBJ1-1|TRBV6-5|15
CASSYSYRVNTEAFF
>TRBJ2-7|TRBV6-5|13
CASRNQLAGEQYF
>TRBJ2-3|TRBV6-5|14
CASRRSSSTDTQYF
>TRBJ1-3|TRBV10-3|16
CAISGTSVYSGNTIYF
>TRBJ2-5|TRBV5-1|14
CASSSAGAQETQYF
>TRBJ1-5|TRBV18|17
CASSPPGGPVGNQPQHF
>TRBJ1-2|TRBV6-5|15
CASSYSATGVYGYTF
>TRBJ2-1|TRBV6-5|13
CASTLRQYNEQFF
>TRBJ2-1|TRBV13|18
CASRPGTSGRAFYNEQFF
>TRBJ1-1|TRBV24-1|15
CATSDFRQGRTEAFF
>TRBJ2-1|TRBV5-4|16
CASSLAGGHSYNEQFF
>TRBJ1-1|TRBV5-1|15
CASSLAGTGGTEAFF
>TRBJ2-5|TRBV11-2|15
CASSQSRQSKETQYF
>TRBJ2-2|TRBV6-6|14
CASRSPGGAEELFF
>TRBJ2-2|TRBV4-3|14
CASSQDQGPGELFF
>TRBJ2-1|TRBV15|16
CATSRRGQGSGNEQFF
>TRBJ2-2|TRBV19|16
CASRRGLAGGSGELFF
>TRBJ2-1|TRBV6-5|15
CASTPRRGAGNEQFF
>TRBJ2-2|TRBV6-5|12
CASTGGTGELFF